One T cell receptor beta chain is described in this entry. TCRdb independently ran MiXCR on the RACE reads; one entry per CDR3 protein. In the table there are approximately 120,000 distinct CDR3 sequences, 9% to 9.5% of which are singletons. The data were obtained in a study of human T cells and chemical hapten exposure. Looking at the study overall: Largely, small differences in pooled library volume made per-sample TCR yields vary.

This CDR3 has 13 residues. Germline V CDR1 and CDR2: SGHRS, YFSETQ. Trimming pared 5 bases from V and 5 bases from J, leaving 13 bases between. Time point reported: patch test 2, 6 weeks after DPC sensitization. Treatment described: therapeutic diphenylcyclopropenone sensitization with weekly scalp DPC. The receptor was derived from a woman aged 40 to 50 with alopecia areata. Some clones in this sample may be carry-over from other donors' samples. The sample was whole blood, taken in connection with sensitization to the hapten diphenylcyclopropenone (DPC). The chain joins TRBV5-1 to TRBJ1-1, with D perhaps TRBD1 (6 bases). Here the CDR3 reads CASRIGQSTEAFF. The CDR3 nucleotides are TGCGCCAGCAGGATCGGACAGTCGACTGAAGCTTTCTTT.